The rows below give T cell receptor beta chains drawn from one sample of a study of blood T cells in healthy people across ages. MiXCR was run by TCRdb on the 5' RACE reads, yielding one entry per CDR3 protein. The table includes hundreds of thousands of distinct CDR3 sequences, approximately 40% detected once. The sequenced sample consisted of blood. Receptors originate from an elderly man in good health. CDR3s include the opening cysteine and the closing phenylalanine or tryptophan. The D gene is left open where the match is weak. Size is stated for part of the rows, as once, few or many counts, or as a class when the clone is expanded.

clone size,V gene,D gene,J gene,CDR3 protein,CDR3 DNA
NA,TRBV5-5,NA,TRBJ2-7,CASSLDFPGGTYEQYF,TGTGCCAGCAGCTTGGATTTTCCAGGGGGGACCTACGAGCAGTACTTC
NA,TRBV28,NA,TRBJ1-2,CASSFDGVGYGYTF,TGTGCCAGCAGTTTCGACGGGGTGGGATATGGCTACACCTTC
once,TRBV29-1,NA,TRBJ1-3,CSVSGSGNTIYF,TGCAGCGTCTCAGGGAGCGGAAACACCATATATTTT
few,TRBV13,TRBD2,TRBJ2-7,CASSSRTSGFSYEQYF,TGTGCCAGCAGCTCCAGGACTAGCGGCTTCTCCTACGAGCAGTACTTC
NA,TRBV9,NA,TRBJ2-1,CASSSNLASVSYNEQFF,TGTGCCAGCAGCTCCAACCTAGCGTCGGTGTCCTACAATGAGCAGTTCTTC
many,TRBV28,TRBD1,TRBJ2-4,CASSDDRVSNIQYF,TGTGCCAGCAGTGATGACAGGGTTTCAAACATTCAGTACTTC
NA,TRBV27,TRBD1,TRBJ1-2,CASTRTGGIIYGYTF,TGTGCCAGCACCCGTACAGGGGGAATTATCTATGGCTACACCTTC
few,TRBV7-2,NA,TRBJ1-1,CASSLVGRGMGGEAFF,TGTGCCAGCAGCTTAGTTGGAAGGGGGATGGGTGGTGAAGCTTTCTTT
few,TRBV3-1,TRBD1,TRBJ2-3,CASSQLTGASRDTQYF,TGTGCCAGCAGCCAATTGACAGGGGCAAGTAGGGATACGCAGTATTTT
NA,TRBV7-2,NA,TRBJ1-1,CTSSLGGGSGWSTEAFF,TGTACCAGCAGCTTAGGTGGGGGGTCGGGGTGGAGCACTGAAGCTTTCTTT
NA,TRBV3-1,NA,TRBJ1-2,CASSQDTLPSYMGGDTF,TGTGCCAGCAGCCAAGATACCCTGCCTTCTTATATGGGGGGCGACACCTTC
NA,TRBV6-5,TRBD2,TRBJ2-1,CASSPAAGLRYNKQFF,TGTGCCAGCAGCCCGGCAGCGGGGCTTCGCTACAATAAGCAGTTCTTC
NA,TRBV20-1,NA,TRBJ2-3,CSAPAGADRQYF,TGCAGTGCTCCCGCGGGGGCAGATAGGCAGTATTTT
few,TRBV24-1,NA,TRBJ2-7,CATHRDTVYEQYF,TGTGCCACGCACCGGGACACCGTCTACGAGCAGTACTTC
few,TRBV9,TRBD1,TRBJ2-3,CASSGTDRIGPDTQYF,TGTGCCAGCAGCGGTACGGACAGGATCGGCCCAGATACGCAGTATTTT
NA,TRBV6-2/TRBV6-3,NA,TRBJ2-5,CASSVDPLVTQYF,TGTGCCAGCAGTGTGGACCCGCTTGTTACCCAGTACTTC
NA,TRBV29-1,NA,TRBJ2-7,CSVEGVPGHPYEQYF,TGCAGCGTTGAAGGGGTCCCGGGACACCCCTACGAGCAGTACTTC
few,TRBV24-1,NA,TRBJ2-1,CATGDRDPAYNEQFF,TGTGCCACCGGCGACCGGGATCCAGCCTACAATGAGCAGTTCTTC
NA,TRBV6-5,NA,TRBJ2-5,CASTRAGQETQYF,TGTGCCAGCACCAGGGCAGGCCAAGAGACCCAGTACTTC
NA,TRBV20-1,TRBD1,TRBJ1-5,CSARPYRGLDQPQHF,TGCAGTGCTAGACCTTACAGGGGGTTGGATCAGCCCCAGCATTTT
NA,TRBV2,TRBD1,TRBJ2-5,CAGSMTGRETQYF,TGTGCCGGCAGCATGACAGGGAGAGAGACCCAGTACTTC
few,TRBV5-1,TRBD1,TRBJ1-6,CASSLASQGRGNSPLHF,TGCGCCAGCAGCTTGGCTTCACAGGGGAGGGGAAATTCACCCCTCCACTTT
many,TRBV9,NA,TRBJ2-4,CASSPWGAKNIQYF,TGTGCCAGCAGCCCTTGGGGGGCCAAAAACATTCAGTACTTC
many,TRBV4-2,NA,TRBJ1-1,CASSHAGGGTNTEAFF,TGTGCCAGCAGCCACGCCGGGGGGGGGACGAACACTGAAGCTTTCTTT
NA,TRBV24-1,NA,TRBJ2-1,CATSDSQGGRYNEQFF,TGTGCCACCAGTGATTCCCAGGGGGGTAGGTACAATGAGCAGTTCTTC
few,TRBV12-3/TRBV12-4,NA,TRBJ2-3,CASSRRVDTQYF,TGTGCCAGCAGCCGGAGGGTGGATACGCAGTATTTT
NA,TRBV5-1,NA,TRBJ2-5,CASSLVQGNGEQYF,TGCGCCAGCAGCTTGGTTCAGGGAAATGGTGAGCAGTACTTC
NA,TRBV4-1,TRBD2,TRBJ2-1,CASSQGAGTYRNEQFF,TGCGCCAGCAGCCAAGGAGCGGGGACCTACCGTAATGAGCAGTTCTTC
few,TRBV20-1,NA,TRBJ2-7,CSARDFSEQYF,TGCAGTGCTAGAGATTTCAGCGAGCAGTACTTC
NA,TRBV12-3/TRBV12-4,NA,TRBJ1-2,CASSSTGPYGYTF,TGTGCCAGCAGTTCGACAGGACCTTATGGCTACACCTTC
NA,TRBV6-5,TRBD1,TRBJ1-2,CASSNNRGGEGRGYTF,TGTGCCAGCAGTAACAACAGGGGGGGCGAAGGTCGTGGCTACACCTTC
NA,TRBV11-2,NA,TRBJ2-5,CASSSWTNQETQYF,TGTGCCAGCAGCTCTTGGACTAACCAAGAGACCCAGTACTTC
few,TRBV6-5,TRBD2,TRBJ2-3,CASSYSGGVGDTQYF,TGTGCCAGCAGTTACTCGGGAGGGGTTGGGGATACGCAGTATTTT
NA,TRBV20-1,NA,TRBJ1-1,CSASQNTGAFF,TGCAGTGCTAGTCAGAACACTGGAGCTTTCTTT
few,TRBV20-1,TRBD2,TRBJ2-3,CSASVAGGPTDTQYF,TGCAGTGCTAGCGTAGCGGGGGGGCCCACAGATACGCAGTATTTT
NA,TRBV18,TRBD1,TRBJ1-2,CASSPPTRDRGYGYTF,TGTGCCAGCTCACCACCGACCCGGGACAGGGGCTATGGCTACACCTTC
few,TRBV7-2,NA,TRBJ1-2,CASSSVPGGYTF,TGTGCCAGCAGCTCGGTTCCCGGAGGCTACACCTTC
NA,TRBV5-5,NA,TRBJ2-3,CASSLDPTSTDTQYF,TGTGCCAGCAGCTTGGATCCAACGAGCACAGATACGCAGTATTTT
few,TRBV6-2/TRBV6-3,TRBD1,TRBJ1-5,CASSKQGASNQPQHF,TGTGCCAGCAGCAAACAGGGGGCCAGCAATCAGCCCCAGCATTTT
NA,TRBV6-2/TRBV6-3,NA,TRBJ2-3,CASSRTASTDTQYF,TGTGCCAGCAGCCGGACAGCGAGCACAGATACGCAGTATTTT
NA,TRBV5-8,TRBD1,TRBJ1-2,CASNPTAGQGVGGYTF,TGTGCCAGCAACCCGACCGCGGGACAGGGGGTGGGAGGCTACACCTTC
NA,TRBV28,TRBD2,TRBJ2-7,CASRGGENYEQYF,TGTGCCAGCCGGGGGGGGGAGAACTACGAGCAGTACTTC
NA,TRBV5-1,NA,TRBJ2-7,CASSPGNTGSYEQYF,TGCGCCAGCAGCCCCGGGAACACCGGTTCCTACGAGCAGTACTTC
once,TRBV25-1,NA,TRBJ1-6,CASSEVSSGKSPLHF,TGTGCCAGCAGTGAAGTGTCCTCCGGCAAATCACCCCTCCACTTT
few,TRBV6-6,NA,TRBJ2-5,CASMAGSETQYF,TGTGCCAGCATGGCGGGTTCGGAGACCCAGTACTTC
NA,TRBV7-2,TRBD2,TRBJ2-2,CANRITSGGAGELFF,TGTGCCAACAGGATCACTAGCGGGGGGGCCGGGGAGCTGTTTTTT
NA,TRBV28,TRBD1,TRBJ1-1,CASSLVRGRTEAFF,TGTGCCAGCAGTTTAGTCAGGGGGCGAACTGAAGCTTTCTTT
few,TRBV20-1,NA,TRBJ2-5,CSARDQFRETQYF,TGCAGTGCTAGAGATCAATTCCGAGAGACCCAGTACTTC
NA,TRBV6-1,NA,TRBJ1-5,CASSGGAVNQPQHF,TGTGCCAGCAGTGGGGGAGCCGTCAATCAGCCCCAGCATTTT
NA,TRBV28,NA,TRBJ1-2,CASSRNQNDGYTF,TGTGCCAGCAGCCGAAACCAAAACGATGGCTACACCTTC
few,TRBV7-2,TRBD1,TRBJ2-7,CASSPMVLQGSEQYF,TGTGCCAGCAGTCCCATGGTATTACAGGGGAGCGAGCAGTACTTC
NA,TRBV6-6,NA,TRBJ1-4,CASTFGYENLFF,TGTGCCAGCACTTTCGGTTATGAAAACCTGTTTTTT
once,TRBV6-6,NA,TRBJ2-7,CASRPPTAGSSYEQYF,TGTGCCAGCAGACCCCCGACGGCGGGGAGCTCCTACGAGCAGTACTTC
NA,TRBV9,TRBD2,TRBJ2-1,CASSPRTSGGARSSYNEQFF,TGTGCCAGCAGCCCCCGGACTAGCGGGGGGGCAAGAAGCTCCTACAATGAGCAGTTCTTC
NA,TRBV7-2,NA,TRBJ2-5,CASSSPPLGKTQYF,TGTGCCAGCAGCTCCCCGCCCCTCGGGAAGACCCAGTACTTC
NA,TRBV6-5,NA,TRBJ1-1,CASSQTGLTEAFF,TGTGCCAGCAGTCAAACAGGGCTTACTGAAGCTTTCTTT
few,TRBV29-1,TRBD1,TRBJ2-7,CSVGGQPLSYEQYF,TGCAGCGTTGGGGGACAGCCCCTATCCTACGAGCAGTACTTC